Listed below are T cell receptor beta chains from one sample, sequenced in a study of PD-1 blockade in mismatch repair-deficient tumors. Sequencing was performed with immunoSEQ multiplex PCR; in TCRdb, only in-frame clones are kept and a portion is missing. The sample shows some 100,000 clones, 82% of them seen only once. The specimen comprised peripheral blood, sampled 35 to 37 weeks after starting pembrolizumab. These receptors were collected from an adult with mismatch repair-deficient cancer. CDR3s leave out the opening cysteine and the closing phenylalanine or tryptophan. The D gene is left open where the match is weak.

d_gene | j_gene | v_gene | CDR3aa
- | TRBJ2-7 | TRBV4-2 | ASSQATQSSYEQY
TRBD1 | TRBJ1-2 | TRBV7-3 | ASSWDRVNGYT
- | TRBJ1-2 | TRBV9 | ASTSNLNYGYT
TRBD2 | TRBJ2-1 | TRBV5-4 | ASSLEGLAYNEQF
- | TRBJ2-7 | TRBV27 | ASSLVPGPYEQY
- | TRBJ2-3 | TRBV5-1 | ASSFGTSTDTQY
- | TRBJ2-7 | TRBV14 | ASSPQISRNEQY
TRBD1 | TRBJ2-7 | TRBV5-5 | ASSWTGDYEQY
- | TRBJ1-1 | TRBV23-1 | ASSLRTHKSEAF
TRBD2 | TRBJ2-1 | TRBV7-9 | ASSLAIAGDLEQF
TRBD2 | TRBJ2-1 | TRBV10-2 | ASSEFGTSRFNEQF
- | TRBJ2-1 | TRBV7-9 | ASRSDAAGPGGEQF
TRBD1 | TRBJ2-7 | TRBV9 | ASSIGQGYEQY
- | TRBJ2-7 | TRBV5-1 | ASSLMVSYEQY
TRBD1 | TRBJ2-3 | TRBV7-8 | ASSLVGTGGRTDTQY
- | TRBJ2-7 | TRBV5-1 | ASSGADYEQY
- | TRBJ2-7 | TRBV5-6 | ASSALGRVSYEQY
- | TRBJ1-2 | TRBV4-3 | ASSQDQRAGGYT
- | TRBJ2-1 | TRBV30 | AWRGLSSYNEQF
- | TRBJ2-7 | TRBV18 | ASSPGTYYEQY
- | TRBJ2-1 | TRBV4-1 | ASSQANRGFNEQF
- | TRBJ2-1 | TRBV27 | ASIGGDEQF
- | TRBJ2-1 | TRBV9 | ASSAHGAQSSDNEQF
TRBD1 | TRBJ1-1 | TRBV2 | ASSENRGYTEAF